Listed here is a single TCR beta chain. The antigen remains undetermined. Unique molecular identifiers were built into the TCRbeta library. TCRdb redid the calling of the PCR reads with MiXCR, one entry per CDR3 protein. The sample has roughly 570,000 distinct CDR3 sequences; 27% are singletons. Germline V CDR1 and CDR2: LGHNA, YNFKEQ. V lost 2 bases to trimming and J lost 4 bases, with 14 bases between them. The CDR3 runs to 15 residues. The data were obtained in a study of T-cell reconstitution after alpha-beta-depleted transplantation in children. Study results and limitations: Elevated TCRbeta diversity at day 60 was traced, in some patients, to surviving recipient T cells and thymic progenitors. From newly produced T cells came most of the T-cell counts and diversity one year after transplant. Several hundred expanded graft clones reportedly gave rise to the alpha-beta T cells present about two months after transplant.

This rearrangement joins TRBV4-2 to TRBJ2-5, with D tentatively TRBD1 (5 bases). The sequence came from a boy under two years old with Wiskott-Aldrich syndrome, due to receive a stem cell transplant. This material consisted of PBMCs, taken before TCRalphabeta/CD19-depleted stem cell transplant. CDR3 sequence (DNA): TGTGCCAGCAGCCAAAACTCTAGGGGTTCAGAGACCCAGTACTTC. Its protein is CASSQNSRGSETQYF.